This record concerns one TCR beta chain sequence. What it binds is not known. Treatment given: oral pan-JAK inhibitor, 5-10 mg twice daily. Lesional scalp tissue (obtained by punch biopsy) and peripheral blood were collected from alopecia areata patients. Trimming shortened V by 2 bases and J by 2 bases, and 12 bases separated the two germline ends. Germline CDR1 is SGHTA and CDR2 is FQGNSA. The CDR3 spans 16 residues. The sample comes from a study of CD8+ T cells in alopecia areata. Background on the study: Tofacitinib was taken orally by treated patients, and the dose was 5 to 10 mg twice daily. Findings of the study overall: Alphabeta T cells residing in normal skin are also sequenced in scalp samples.

Isolated RNA was reverse transcribed into cDNA used as the sequencing template. The assay was immunoSEQ multiplex PCR, and TCRdb's table has in-frame clones only and misses some. The sample includes 150,000 to 200,000 clones, 60% to 70% of them seen just once. V usage is TRBV7-2 and J usage is TRBJ2-2; D not resolved. This sequence was found in a human donor with alopecia areata. The starting material was CD4+ T cells sorted from blood, obtained at week 4, from a patient treated with tofacitinib. CDR3 in DNA: TGTGCCAGCAGCTTATCCCATAATCCCAACACCGGGGAGCTGTTTTTT. Translating gives CASSLSHNPNTGELFF.